This T cell receptor (beta chain) was documented in a study of blood T cell repertoires in COVID-19. Background on the study: Sites across the United States, Italy and Spain contributed samples from acute and convalescent COVID-19. T cells, B-cell-depleted T cells, or PBMCs provided the cDNA or gDNA that served as material.

Per the original data handling: Estimation of nucleated cell counts relied on the amplification of reference gene primers. Generated by immunoSEQ multiplex PCR, the TCRdb table keeps only in-frame clones and is missing some. V, J and clone size are taken as reported in that table, and D and trimming were inferred from the DNA itself. This table has roughly 120,000 clones, over 75% appearing once. Sequencing was done on a sample of peripheral blood. This receptor was identified in a man between 70 and 80 years old with active or convalescent COVID-19.

In nucleotides, the CDR3 is TGCAGTGCTAGTGGAGGGTCTGGGCTCTACGAGCAGTACTTC. Translating it yields CSASGGSGLYEQYF. This sequence joins TRBV20-1 and TRBJ2-7, with D perhaps TRBD2 (6 bases). With 3 bases removed from V and 3 bases from J, the gap between germline ends came to 15 bases. Germline-derived CDR1 and CDR2 are DFQATT and SNEGSKA (reference sequence). The CDR3 spans 14 residues.